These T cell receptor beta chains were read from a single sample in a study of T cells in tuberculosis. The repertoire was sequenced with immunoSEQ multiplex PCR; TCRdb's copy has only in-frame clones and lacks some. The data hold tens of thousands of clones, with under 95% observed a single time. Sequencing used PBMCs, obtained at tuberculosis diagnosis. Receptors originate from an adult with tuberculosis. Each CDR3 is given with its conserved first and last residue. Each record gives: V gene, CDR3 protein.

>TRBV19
CASSIGTRLANEQFF
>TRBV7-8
CASSSPRGRADEDTQYF
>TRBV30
CAWSVRNRVTGNTIYF
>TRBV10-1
CASSPRGLDYGYTF
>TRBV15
CATSRSPGQGAGGELFF
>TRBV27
CASSLSWATEAFF
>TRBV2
CASSNRGTSYNEQFF
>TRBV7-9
CASSLDPRLPYGYTF
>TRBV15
CATSRGQGAPPSYNEQFF
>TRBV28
CASSSAGLAVGNEQFF
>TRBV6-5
CASGGHVGNTEAFF
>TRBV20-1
CSARSGYGYTF
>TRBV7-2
CASSLAPTQVGKLFF
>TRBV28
CASSFNPGTSVRDTQYF
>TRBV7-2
CASSSWGGVEKLFF
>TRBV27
CASSLGAGTDTQYF
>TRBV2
CASSFRGSSYNEQFF
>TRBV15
CATRGFRLAGGDNEQFF
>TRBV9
CASSVRDMNYEQYF
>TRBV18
CASSPGYQETQYF
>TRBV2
CASSEWGGTGYNEQFF
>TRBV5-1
CASSYGQLPSYEQYF
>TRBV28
CASSSSTEAFF
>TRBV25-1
CASSEGTLRGYNSPLHF
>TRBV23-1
CASKKRRAPGTIYF
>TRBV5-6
CASSLGQTRNQPQHF
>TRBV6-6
CASQGIQGRNQPQHF
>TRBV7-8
CASSLAPGGGEQYF
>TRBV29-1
CSGDRGRGGETQYF
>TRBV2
CASSVQGALNSPLHF
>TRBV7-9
CASSSRGGITDTQYF
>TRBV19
CASRQGVIYGYTF
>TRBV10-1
CASSAQASYGYTF
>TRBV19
CASTPGTGYYEQYF
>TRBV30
CAWSISGRSGELFF
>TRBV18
CASSHLDREFGTDTQYF
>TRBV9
CASSAYDRLEQFF
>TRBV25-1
CASSEPGYSGELFF
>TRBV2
CASSYGLAGGETQYF
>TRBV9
CASSPGRGQVQETQYF
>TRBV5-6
CASSREVNTEAFF
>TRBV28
CASSFGVGEQYF
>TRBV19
CASTPGQSPMNTEAFF
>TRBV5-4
CASSQTAMNTEAFF
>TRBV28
CASSLLDQGYTGELFF
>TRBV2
CASKTGGVSYEQYF
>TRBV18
CASSSQGGNTEAFF
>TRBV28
CASSLGESQHF
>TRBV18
CASSPLGAGADTQYF
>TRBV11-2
CASSPTRAETQYF
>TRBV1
CTSSLEAITINEKLFF
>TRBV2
CASRQGSGNTIYF
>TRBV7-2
CASSLRQSSTDTQYF
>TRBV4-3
CASSQGTGGNTGELFF
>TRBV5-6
CASSLGQMNTEAFF
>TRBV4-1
CASSQGALAKNIQYF
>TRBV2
CASSPNGQGIQPQHF
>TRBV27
CASSPGDRGGSYEQYF
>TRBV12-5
CASGKRTGGPYNEQFF